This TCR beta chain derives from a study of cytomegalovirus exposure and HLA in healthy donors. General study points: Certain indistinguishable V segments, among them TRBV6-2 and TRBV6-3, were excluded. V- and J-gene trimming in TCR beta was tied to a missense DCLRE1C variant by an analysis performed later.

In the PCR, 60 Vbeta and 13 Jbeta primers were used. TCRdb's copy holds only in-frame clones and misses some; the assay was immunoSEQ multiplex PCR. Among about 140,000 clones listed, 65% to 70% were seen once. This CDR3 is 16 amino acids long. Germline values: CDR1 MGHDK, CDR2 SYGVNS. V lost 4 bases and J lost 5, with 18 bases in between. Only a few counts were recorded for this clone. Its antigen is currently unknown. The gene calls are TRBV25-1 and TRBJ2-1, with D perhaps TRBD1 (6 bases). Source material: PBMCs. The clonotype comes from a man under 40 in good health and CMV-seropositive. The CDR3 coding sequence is TGTGCCAGCAGTGGCGTACAGGGTTCGGTGGACAATGAGCAGTTCTTC. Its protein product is CASSGVQGSVDNEQFF.